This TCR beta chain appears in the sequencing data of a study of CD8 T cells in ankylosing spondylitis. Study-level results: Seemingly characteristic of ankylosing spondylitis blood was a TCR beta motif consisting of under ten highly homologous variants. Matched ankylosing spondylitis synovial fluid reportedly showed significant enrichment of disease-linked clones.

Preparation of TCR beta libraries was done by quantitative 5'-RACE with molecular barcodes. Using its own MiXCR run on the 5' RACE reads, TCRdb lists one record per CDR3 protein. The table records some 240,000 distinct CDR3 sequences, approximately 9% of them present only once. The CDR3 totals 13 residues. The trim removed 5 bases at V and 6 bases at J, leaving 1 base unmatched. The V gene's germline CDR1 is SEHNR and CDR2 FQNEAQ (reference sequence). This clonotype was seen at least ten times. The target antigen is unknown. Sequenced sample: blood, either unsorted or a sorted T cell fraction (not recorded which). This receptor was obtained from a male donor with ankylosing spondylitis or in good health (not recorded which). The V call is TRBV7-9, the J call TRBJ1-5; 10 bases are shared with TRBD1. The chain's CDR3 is CASSRDRGQPQHF. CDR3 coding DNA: TGTGCCAGCAGCCGGGACAGGGGTCAGCCCCAGCATTTT.